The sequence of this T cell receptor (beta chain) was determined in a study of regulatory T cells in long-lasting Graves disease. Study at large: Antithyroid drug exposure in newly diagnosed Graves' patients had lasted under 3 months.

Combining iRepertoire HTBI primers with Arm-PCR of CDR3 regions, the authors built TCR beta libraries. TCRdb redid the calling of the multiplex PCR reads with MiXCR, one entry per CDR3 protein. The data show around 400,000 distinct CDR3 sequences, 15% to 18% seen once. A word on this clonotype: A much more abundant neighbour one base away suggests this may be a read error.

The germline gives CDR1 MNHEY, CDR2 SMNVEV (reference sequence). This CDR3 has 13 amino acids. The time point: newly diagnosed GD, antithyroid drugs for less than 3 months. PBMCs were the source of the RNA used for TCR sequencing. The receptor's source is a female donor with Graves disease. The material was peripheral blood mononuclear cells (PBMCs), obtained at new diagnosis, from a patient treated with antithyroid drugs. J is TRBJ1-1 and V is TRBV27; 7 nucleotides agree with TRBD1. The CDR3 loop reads CTTRQGDYTEAFF. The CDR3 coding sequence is TGTACCACTCGACAGGGTGACTACACTGAAGCTTTCTTT.